The 14 T cell receptor beta chains below were found in one sample sequenced in a study of response to subunit inactivated influenza vaccine. One entry per CDR3 protein, called by TCRdb with MiXCR from the RT-PCR reads. In the table there are more than 450,000 distinct CDR3 sequences, less than 8% of which are singletons. Source: PBMCs from blood, taken around 25 months after vaccination. These receptors came from a man aged 50-75 years who received an inactivated influenza vaccine.

This clonotype was detected many times. The rearrangement links TRBV7-2 to TRBJ1-1; maybe TRBD1 (5 bases). Per germline, CDR1 SGHTA and CDR2 FQGNSA. The V and J ends lost 7 bases and 0 bases respectively, with 12 bases between them. The CDR3 loop spans 14 amino acids. CDR3 nucleotide sequence: TGTGCCAGCAACTTCGGGGGGTTGAACACTGAAGCTTTCTTT. Protein: CASNFGGLNTEAFF. Full variable domain (outside the CDR3, taken from reference TRBV7-2 and TRBJ1-1): GAGVSQSPSNKVTEKGKDVELRCDPISGHTALYWYRQSLGQGLEFLIYFQGNSAPDKSGLPSDRFSAERTGGSVSTLTIQRTQQEDSAVYLCASNFGGLNTEAFFGQGTRLTVV.

The table lists this clonotype with a few counts. This chain links TRBV6-1 with TRBJ2-7; 8 nucleotides align to TRBD2. Germline CDR1 and CDR2: MNHNS and SASEGT. There are 13 residues in the CDR3. The V segment lost 5 bases and the J segment 5 bases; nucleotides outside the gene matches: 5. The CDR3 loop reads CASSNSGGNEQYF. The CDR3 region has the DNA TGTGCCAGCAGTAACAGCGGGGGTAACGAGCAGTACTTC.

This clonotype was found a few times. The chain has TRBV20-1 and TRBJ2-1, with 9 bases lining up with TRBD2. Per germline, CDR1 DFQATT and CDR2 SNEGSKA (reference sequence). The CDR3 is 14 residues long. V lost 3 bases and J lost 5; bases outside the gene matches: 5. The CDR3 is CSARGTSFDNEQFF. Written as DNA, the CDR3 is TGCAGTGCTAGGGGGACTAGCTTCGACAATGAGCAGTTCTTC.

This clonotype was seen a handful of times. This chain uses TRBV19 with TRBJ2-3, with a possible D match to TRBD1 (5 bases). The germline gives CDR1 LNHDA, CDR2 SQIVND (reference sequence). The V end was cut by 8 bases, the J end by 2 bases, with 14 bases between. There are 14 residues in the CDR3. CDR3 sequence: CASALRGNTDTQYF. CDR3 in DNA: TGTGCCAGTGCATTAAGGGGAAACACAGATACGCAGTATTTT.

This clonotype has just a few counts. This sequence joins TRBV4-3 and TRBJ1-4; tentative D call: TRBD1 (5 bases). The CDR3 is 19 residues long. Trimming stripped 0 bases from V and 0 bases from J, with 17 bases between. CDR1 and CDR2 (germline): LGHNA, YSLEER. For the CDR3, the DNA is TGCGCCAGCAGCCAAGATCGGGGGGATTTAGTCGCAACTAATGAAAAACTGTTTTTT. It translates to CASSQDRGDLVATNEKLFF.

V gene TRBV14 combines with J gene TRBJ2-2, with 8 bases matching TRBD2. V lost 1 base to trimming and J lost 1 base; unmatched junction nucleotides: 2. Germline-derived CDR1 and CDR2 are SGHDN and FVKESK. The CDR3 totals 16 residues. The CDR3 DNA is TGTGCCAGCAGCCAAGTTGCGGGGGGGAACACCGGGGAGCTGTTTTTT. It translates to CASSQVAGGNTGELFF.

The rearrangement joins TRBV11-2 to TRBJ2-7, with D maybe TRBD2 (6 bases). Germline V gives CDR1 SGHAT, CDR2 FQNNGV. This CDR3 contains 13 residues. The V end was cut by 3 bases, the J end by 4 bases, with 10 bases between. The CDR3: CASSLGLFYEQYF. The CDR3 bases are TGTGCCAGCAGCTTGGGACTTTTTTACGAGCAGTACTTC.

This clonotype was counted many times. V and J are TRBV19 and TRBJ2-2; no clear D. With 2 bases removed from V and 3 bases from J, the gap between germline ends came to 4 bases. Per the germline V gene, CDR1 is LNHDA and CDR2 is SQIVND (reference sequence). CDR3 length: 13 residues. CDR3 protein: CASSIQHTGELFF. The CDR3 DNA is TGTGCCAGTAGTATACAGCACACCGGGGAGCTGTTTTTT.

There are many counts of this clonotype. This chain links TRBV20-1 with TRBJ2-1, with 10 positions matching TRBD2. Trimming cost V 0 bases and J 7 bases; bases outside gene matches: 15. The CDR3 is 18 amino acids. Germline V gene sequence: CDR1 DFQATT, CDR2 SNEGSKA (reference sequence). CDR3 DNA: TGCAGTGCTAGAGACCTTAGACTACTAGCGGGAAAACTTAATGAGCAGTTCTTC. This encodes CSARDLRLLAGKLNEQFF.

The J gene is TRBJ2-1, the V gene TRBV15, with 10 bases lining up with TRBD2. Trimming removed 1 base from V and 6 bases from J; junction bases left unmatched: 3. CDR1 is LNHNV, CDR2 YYDKDF, per germline (reference sequence). This CDR3 spans 15 amino acids. This chain's CDR3 is CATSRGSGGANEQFF. CDR3 DNA: TGTGCCACCAGCAGAGGAAGCGGGGGGGCCAATGAGCAGTTCTTC.

In its sample, this clonotype was seen a few times. This chain links TRBV5-5 with TRBJ1-1; D is unclear. Trimming pared 4 bases from V and 7 bases from J, leaving 14 bases between. The CDR3 has 13 amino acids. Per germline, CDR1 SGHKS and CDR2 YYEKEE (reference sequence). This CDR3 is CASSVLAPLEAFF. The CDR3, as DNA: TGTGCCAGCAGCGTACTGGCCCCGCTTGAAGCTTTCTTT.

This clonotype was seen only a few times. The chain uses TRBV3-1 and TRBJ2-7, with unresolved D. The CDR3 has 14 amino acids. Germline CDR1 and CDR2: LGHDT and YNNKEL (reference sequence). V was cut by 1 base and J by 6 bases, with 13 bases left in between. This CDR3 reads CASSQGRWQSEQYF. CDR3 nucleotide sequence: TGTGCCAGCAGCCAAGGGAGATGGCAAAGCGAGCAGTACTTC.

The table lists this clonotype with many counts. The rearrangement links TRBV29-1 to TRBJ2-1; D may be TRBD1 or TRBD2 (5 bases each). The V end lost 4 bases, the J end lost 9 bases, and 10 bases lay between the germline ends. The germline CDR1 and CDR2 sequences are SQVTM and ANQGSEA. The CDR3 spans 11 residues. DNA of the CDR3: TGCAGCGTTGTGTGGGGGACTGAGCAGTTCTTC. It specifies CSVVWGTEQFF.

This clonotype was observed at least ten times. The genes are TRBV2 and TRBJ2-3, with a weak D call TRBD1 (5 bases). The CDR3 has 14 amino acids. Trimming cost V 6 bases and J 4 bases, with 14 bases left between them. CDR1 SNHLY and CDR2 FYNNEI come from the germline V gene. This chain's CDR3 is CASRPEGVSDTQYF. The CDR3 DNA reads as TGTGCCAGCAGGCCAGAAGGGGTCTCAGATACGCAGTATTTT.